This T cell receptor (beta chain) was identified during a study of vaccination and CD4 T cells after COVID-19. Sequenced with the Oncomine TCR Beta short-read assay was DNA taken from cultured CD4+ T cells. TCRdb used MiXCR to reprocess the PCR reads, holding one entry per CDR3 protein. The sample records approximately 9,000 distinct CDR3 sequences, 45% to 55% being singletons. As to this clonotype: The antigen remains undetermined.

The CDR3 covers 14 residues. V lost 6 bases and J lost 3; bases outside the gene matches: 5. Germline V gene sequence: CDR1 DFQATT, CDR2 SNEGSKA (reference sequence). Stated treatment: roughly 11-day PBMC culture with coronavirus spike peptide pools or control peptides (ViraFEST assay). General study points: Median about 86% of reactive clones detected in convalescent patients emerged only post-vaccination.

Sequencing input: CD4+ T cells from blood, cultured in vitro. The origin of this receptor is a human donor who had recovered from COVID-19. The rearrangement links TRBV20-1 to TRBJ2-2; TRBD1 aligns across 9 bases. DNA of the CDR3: TGCAGTGCCATGGGACAGGGTTACACCGGGGAGCTGTTTTTT. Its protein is CSAMGQGYTGELFF.